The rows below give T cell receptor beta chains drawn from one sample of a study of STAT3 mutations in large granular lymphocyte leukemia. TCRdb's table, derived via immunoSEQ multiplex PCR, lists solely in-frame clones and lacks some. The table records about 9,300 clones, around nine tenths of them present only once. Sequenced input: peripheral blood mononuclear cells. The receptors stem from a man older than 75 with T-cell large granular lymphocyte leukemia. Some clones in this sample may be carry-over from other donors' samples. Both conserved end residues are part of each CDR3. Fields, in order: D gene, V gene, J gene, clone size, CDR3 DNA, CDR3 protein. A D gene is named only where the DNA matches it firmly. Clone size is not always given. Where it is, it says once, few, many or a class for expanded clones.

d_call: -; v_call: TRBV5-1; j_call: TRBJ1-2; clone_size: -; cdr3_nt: TGCGCCAGCAGCTTGGAAGGGGTTGATGGCTACACCTTC; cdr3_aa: CASSLEGVDGYTF
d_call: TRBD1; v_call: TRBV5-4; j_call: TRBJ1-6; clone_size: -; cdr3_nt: TGTGCCAGCAGCCGGGACAGCGCGGGGAATTCACCCCTCCACTTT; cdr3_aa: CASSRDSAGNSPLHF
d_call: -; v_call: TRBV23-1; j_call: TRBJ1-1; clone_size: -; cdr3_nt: TGCGCCAGCAGACAAGACGGCCCAGGGAACACTGAAGCTTTCTTT; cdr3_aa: CASRQDGPGNTEAFF
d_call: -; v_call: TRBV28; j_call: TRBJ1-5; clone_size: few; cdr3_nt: TGTGCCAGCAACTGGCCGGGGCCGAATCAGCCCCAGCATTTT; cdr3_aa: CASNWPGPNQPQHF
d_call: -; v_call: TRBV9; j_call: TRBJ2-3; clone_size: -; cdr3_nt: TGTGCCAGCAGTTCTCGGTCCAGAGCTACAGATACGCAGTATTTT; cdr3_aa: CASSSRSRATDTQYF
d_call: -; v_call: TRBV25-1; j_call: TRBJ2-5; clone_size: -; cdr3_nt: TGTGCCAGCAGTGGTGTCGGGGTCGGGCAAGAGACCCAGTACTTC; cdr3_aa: CASSGVGVGQETQYF
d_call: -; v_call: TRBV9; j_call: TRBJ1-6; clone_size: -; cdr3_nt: TGTGCCAGCCGCGAGAAACAGGGCTCACCCCTCCACTTT; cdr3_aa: CASREKQGSPLHF
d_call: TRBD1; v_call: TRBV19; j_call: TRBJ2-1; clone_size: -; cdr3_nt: TGTGCCACCCGAGTGGGACAGGCTTACAATGAGCAGTTCTTC; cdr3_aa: CATRVGQAYNEQFF
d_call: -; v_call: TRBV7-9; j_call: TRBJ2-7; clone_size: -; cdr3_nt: TGTGCCAGCAGCTTAGAGCCTTGGTTGGACGAGCAGTACTTC; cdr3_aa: CASSLEPWLDEQYF
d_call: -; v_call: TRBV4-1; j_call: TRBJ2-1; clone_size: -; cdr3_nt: TGCGCCAGCAGCCAAGTTGAGGGGGGCAATGAGCAGTTCTTC; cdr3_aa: CASSQVEGGNEQFF